The 26 T cell receptor beta chains given below trace back to one sample, sequenced in a study of T-cell memory formation after mild COVID-19. TCRdb ran MiXCR on the 5' RACE reads and lists one entry per CDR3 protein. The repertoire holds more than 100,000 distinct CDR3 sequences, with approximately 5.9% as singletons. Sequenced sample: PBMCs or a T cell subset sorted from them (not recorded which). All receptors derive from an adult woman who had mild COVID-19 (a few samples of this study predate the infection). Cell type and time point are not known.

CDR3 in amino acids: CASSRGQGTEAFF. The CDR3 DNA reads TGTGCCAGCAGCAGGGGGCAGGGCACTGAAGCTTTCTTT. V usage is TRBV7-3 and J usage is TRBJ1-1; 7 bases are a match to TRBD1. The CDR3 runs 13 residues. J lost 4 bases, V lost 5 bases, and 4 bases had no gene match. Germline CDR1 reads SGHTA; CDR2 reads FQGTGA.

This clonotype was found a few times. This chain joins TRBV3-1 and TRBJ2-2; D remains ambiguous. The CDR3 consists of 15 residues. The V gene's germline CDR1 is LGHDT and CDR2 YNNKEL (reference sequence). Trimming pared 3 bases from V and 4 bases from J, leaving 12 bases between. CDR3 amino acids: CASSHDGLVTGELFF. CDR3 in DNA: TGTGCCAGCAGCCACGACGGGCTGGTCACCGGGGAGCTGTTTTTT. Supplemented by reference TRBV3-1 and TRBJ2-2, the full variable domain reads DTAVSQTPKYLVTQMGNDKSIKCEQNLGHDTMYWYKQDSKKFLKIMFSYNNKELIINETVPNRFSPKSPDKAHLNLHINSLELGDSAVYFCASSHDGLVTGELFFGEGSRLTVL.

The V gene is TRBV21-1, the J gene TRBJ1-5. TRBV21-1 is flagged as a pseudogene. This CDR3 is built from 17 residues. In DNA form, the CDR3 reads TGTGCCAACACTACGGGATGTGGTCGGGTATACAATCAGCCCCAGCATTTT. It specifies CANTTGCGRVYNQPQHF.

This clonotype was seen at least ten times. The CDR3 sequence: CASSLEGQLTDTQYF. DNA of the CDR3: TGCGCCAGCAGCTTGGAGGGACAGCTCACAGATACGCAGTATTTT. The J gene is TRBJ2-3, the V gene TRBV5-1, with 7 bases fitting TRBD1. Germline CDR1 SGHRS, CDR2 YFSETQ. V lost 0 bases to trimming and J lost 2 bases; unmatched junction nucleotides: 3. The CDR3 covers 15 residues.

The chain combines TRBV20-1 with TRBJ2-2; TRBD1 matches at 7 bases. This CDR3 comprises 15 residues. V lost 3 bases, J lost 5 bases, and 9 bases stayed unmatched. Germline assignment: CDR1 DFQATT and CDR2 SNEGSKA (reference sequence). The CDR3 region has the DNA TGCAGTGCTAGGCCTGACAGGGAGCGGACCGGGGAGCTGTTTTTT. Protein: CSARPDRERTGELFF.

This clonotype was recorded at least ten times. The J gene is TRBJ1-6, the V gene TRBV6-6, with 12 bases lining up with TRBD1. Germline V gene lookup returns CDR1 MNHNY and CDR2 SVGAGI (reference sequence). V trimming: 0 bases; J trimming: 10 bases; junction bases outside the gene matches: 1. This CDR3 spans 15 amino acids. CDR3 in amino acids: CASSYSGTGGSPLHF. CDR3 DNA: TGTGCCAGCAGTTACTCCGGGACAGGGGGCTCACCCCTCCACTTT.

In its sample, this clonotype was seen a few times. V and J are TRBV6-2 or TRBV6-3 and TRBJ2-7, with TRBD2 as a possible D gene (6 bases). The CDR3 loop spans 15 amino acids. Germline CDR1 and CDR2: MNHEY and SVGEGT. The V end was cut by 7 bases, the J end by 7 bases, with 23 bases between. The CDR3 loop is CASTHRGRTILEQYF. The CDR3 DNA reads TGTGCCAGCACCCATCGGGGACGGACTATTTTGGAGCAGTACTTC.

The chain joins TRBV18 to TRBJ2-7; D is ambiguous. From germline, CDR1 is KGHSH and CDR2 LQKENI. This CDR3 contains 15 residues. Trimming took off 5 bases at V and 0 bases at J, with 14 bases between the two ends. DNA for the CDR3: TGTGCCAGCTCAAGTTCGGATCTGTTCTCCTACGAGCAGTACTTC. Protein product: CASSSSDLFSYEQYF.

This clonotype came up many times. The chain joins TRBV18 to TRBJ1-2; tentatively, D is TRBD1 (5 bases). Looked up from germline, CDR1 is KGHSH and CDR2 is LQKENI. Deletions cut 2 bases from V and 4 bases from J, with 11 bases between. The CDR3 consists of 14 residues. As DNA, the CDR3 is TGTGCCAGCTCACCATCCGGGGGAAGCTATGGCTACACCTTC. Translating gives CASSPSGGSYGYTF.

This clonotype has at least ten counts. The chain is built from TRBV7-9 and TRBJ2-5; maybe TRBD2 (5 bases). The length of the CDR3 is 14 residues. CDR1 is SEHNR, CDR2 FQNEAQ, per germline (reference sequence). Trimming left V 1 base short and J 5 bases short, with 11 bases between. This CDR3 reads CASSLGPGMETQYF. DNA of the CDR3: TGTGCCAGCAGCTTAGGCCCCGGGATGGAGACCCAGTACTTC.

The V gene is TRBV7-6, the J gene TRBJ2-7, with TRBD2 identical over 8 bases. V dropped 4 bases and J dropped 3; count of bases not matched to a gene: 8. The CDR3 runs to 15 residues. Germline V gene lookup returns CDR1 SGHVS and CDR2 FNYEAQ. Here the CDR3 DNA reads TGTGCCAGCAGCTCCGTAGCGGGGAGGGGCTACGAGCAGTACTTC. Translation: CASSSVAGRGYEQYF.

The rearrangement joins TRBV6-5 to TRBJ2-2; TRBD1 matches 8 bases. CDR1 and CDR2 from the germline V gene are MNHEY and SVGAGI. J was trimmed by 6 bases and V by 2 bases; bases with no gene match: 5. The CDR3 extends over 15 amino acids. The CDR3 sequence: CASSYARRGPGELFF. CDR3 nucleotide sequence: TGTGCCAGCAGTTACGCGCGCAGGGGGCCCGGGGAGCTGTTTTTT.

As for this clonotype: The junction differs from germline at one of its ends, possibly a read error. V gene TRBV6-1 combines with J gene TRBJ2-7; D unresolved. CDR1 MNHNS and CDR2 SASEGT come from the germline V gene. This CDR3 contains 14 residues. CDR3 sequence (DNA): TGTGCCAGCAACCTGAAGGGTGGCCCCTACGAGCAGTGCTTC. Its protein product is CASNLKGGPYEQCF.

At least ten counts were recorded for this clonotype. The chain joins TRBV9 to TRBJ2-3, with D uncertain. The CDR3 extends over 14 amino acids. Trimming took off 4 bases at V and 1 base at J, with 10 bases between the two ends. Germline CDR1 and CDR2: SGDLS and YYNGEE. In DNA form, the CDR3 reads TGTGCCAGCAGCCCGATGGTGGGCACAGATACGCAGTATTTT. Its translation is CASSPMVGTDTQYF.

This chain uses TRBV20-1 with TRBJ2-7; tentatively, D is TRBD2 (6 bases). Germline V gene sequence: CDR1 DFQATT, CDR2 SNEGSKA (reference sequence). CDR3 length equals 16 residues. V was trimmed by 6 bases and J by 2 bases, leaving 23 bases between them. The CDR3 region has the DNA TGCAGTGCCGCCAAGAGCATAGCGGTCATGGCCTACGAGCAGTACTTC. Its protein is CSAAKSIAVMAYEQYF.

This clonotype showed up just a few times. CDR3 DNA sequence: TGTGCCAGCAGCTTAGCCTGGGGCGGACAGGCGTTATCTAACTATGGCTACACCTTC. Translation gives CASSLAWGGQALSNYGYTF. The chain links TRBV7-6 to TRBJ1-2, with 7 bases lining up with TRBD1. V lost 0 bases, J lost 0 bases, and 13 bases stayed unmatched. The CDR3 is 19 residues long. The germline V gene has CDR1 SGHVS and CDR2 FNYEAQ. Full variable domain (missing parts from reference TRBV7-6 and TRBJ1-2): GAGVSQSPRYKVTKRGQDVALRCDPISGHVSLYWYRQALGQGPEFLTYFNYEAQQDKSGLPNDRFSAERPEGSISTLTIQRTEQRDSAMYRCASSLAWGGQALSNYGYTFGSGTRLTVV.

This clonotype was recorded many times. The V call is TRBV11-2, the J call TRBJ2-3; 13 nucleotides match TRBD2. The germline CDR1 and CDR2 sequences are SGHAT and FQNNGV. Germline trimming cut 3 bases from V and 0 bases from J; bases unmatched to any gene: 12. The CDR3 runs 20 residues. For the CDR3, the DNA is TGTGCCAGCAGCTTCCCCGAAACTAGCGGGGGGGCCAGGAGCACAGATACGCAGTATTTT. Encoded protein: CASSFPETSGGARSTDTQYF. The full variable domain, rest sourced from reference TRBV11-2 and TRBJ2-3, is EAGVAQSPRYKIIEKRQSVAFWCNPISGHATLYWYQQILGQGPKLLIQFQNNGVVDDSQLPKDRFSAERLKGVDSTLKIQPAKLEDSAVYLCASSFPETSGGARSTDTQYFGPGTRLTVL.

The rearrangement joins TRBV12-3 or TRBV12-4 to TRBJ1-4; TRBD1 is a possible D gene (6 bases). The CDR3 consists of 14 residues. V was cut by 5 bases and J by 8 bases, with 15 bases left in between. The CDR3 region is CASSRDRRGEKLFF. DNA for the CDR3: TGTGCCAGCAGTCGTGACAGGAGAGGCGAAAAACTGTTTTTT.

This clonotype appeared a few times. The rearrangement uses TRBV6-5 and TRBJ2-2, with 8 bases fitting TRBD1. This CDR3 comprises 15 residues. After removal of 6 bases from V and 5 bases from J, the junction contained 8 bases not matched to a gene. The germline V gene encodes CDR1 MNHEY and CDR2 SVGAGI. The DNA for the CDR3 is TGTGCCAGCAGCCCCGACAGGGGACGGACCGGGGAGCTGTTTTTT. Its protein product is CASSPDRGRTGELFF.

The V gene is TRBV6-5, the J gene TRBJ2-5; D not resolved. Germline-derived CDR1 and CDR2 are MNHEY and SVGAGI. Trimming removed 5 bases from V and 3 bases from J, with 13 bases in between. The CDR3 totals 14 residues. CDR3 nucleotide sequence: TGTGCCAGCAGTACCCCGGGTCCCAAAGAGACCCAGTACTTC. Residues: CASSTPGPKETQYF.

This clonotype was counted a few times. The rearrangement joins TRBV12-3 or TRBV12-4 to TRBJ1-2, with 7 bases fitting TRBD1. There are 14 residues in the CDR3. Trimming cost V 6 bases and J 7 bases; bases outside gene matches: 11. The CDR3, as DNA: TGTGCCAGCAGAATCGAACAGGGGCTGGGTGGCTACACCTTC. This translates into CASRIEQGLGGYTF.

The rearrangement uses TRBV11-3 and TRBJ2-3; TRBD2 agrees at 10 bases. The V segment lost 8 bases and the J segment 6 bases; nucleotides outside the gene matches: 11. The CDR3 is made up of 15 amino acids. Germline CDR1 is SGHNT and CDR2 is YENEEA. The CDR3 region has the DNA TGTGCCAGCCGCCTCACTAGCGGGGCTCAGGATACGCAGTATTTT. This translates into CASRLTSGAQDTQYF. Variable domain in full (rest from reference TRBV11-3 and TRBJ2-3): EAGVVQSPRYKIIEKKQPVAFWCNPISGHNTLYWYLQNLGQGPELLIRYENEEAVDDSQLPKDRFSAERLKGVDSTLKIQPAELGDSAVYLCASRLTSGAQDTQYFGPGTRLTVL.

There are a few counts of this clonotype. This sequence joins TRBV3-1 and TRBJ2-4; D may correspond to TRBD1 or TRBD2 (6 bases each). The germline V and J ends were trimmed by 4 bases and 6 bases, with 10 bases remaining between them. Germline V gene data show CDR1 as LGHDT and CDR2 as YNNKEL (reference sequence). The CDR3 extends over 13 amino acids. The CDR3 here is CASSLGGVNIQYF. DNA of the CDR3: TGTGCCAGCAGCCTCGGGGGCGTAAACATTCAGTACTTC.

The CDR3: CASSYSPSGSIGEQYF. CDR3 DNA sequence: TGTGCCAGCAGTTACTCTCCTAGCGGGAGCATAGGCGAGCAGTACTTC. The chain joins TRBV6-2 or TRBV6-3 to TRBJ2-7; 10 nucleotides line up with TRBD2. Per germline, CDR1 MNHEY and CDR2 SVGEGT. The V segment lost 0 bases and the J segment 6 bases; nucleotides outside the gene matches: 8. The CDR3 loop spans 16 amino acids.

This clonotype was counted many times. This chain connects TRBV10-3 to TRBJ2-1; 9 positions agree with TRBD2. The CDR3 consists of 15 residues. Germline V gene sequence: CDR1 ENHRY, CDR2 SYGVKD. V trimming: 2 bases; J trimming: 4 bases; junction bases outside the gene matches: 3. This chain's CDR3 is CAISEISGRYNEQFF. The DNA for the CDR3 is TGTGCCATCAGTGAGATTAGCGGGAGATACAATGAGCAGTTCTTC.

V is TRBV24-1 and J is TRBJ2-3, with D perhaps being TRBD1 or TRBD2 (5 bases each). Germline V lookup: CDR1 KGHDR, CDR2 SFDVKD. This CDR3 spans 14 amino acids. V gave up 3 bases and J gave up 5 bases, with 11 bases separating them. The chain's CDR3 is CATSDTREIDTQYF. DNA of the CDR3: TGTGCCACCAGTGATACCAGGGAGATAGATACGCAGTATTTT.